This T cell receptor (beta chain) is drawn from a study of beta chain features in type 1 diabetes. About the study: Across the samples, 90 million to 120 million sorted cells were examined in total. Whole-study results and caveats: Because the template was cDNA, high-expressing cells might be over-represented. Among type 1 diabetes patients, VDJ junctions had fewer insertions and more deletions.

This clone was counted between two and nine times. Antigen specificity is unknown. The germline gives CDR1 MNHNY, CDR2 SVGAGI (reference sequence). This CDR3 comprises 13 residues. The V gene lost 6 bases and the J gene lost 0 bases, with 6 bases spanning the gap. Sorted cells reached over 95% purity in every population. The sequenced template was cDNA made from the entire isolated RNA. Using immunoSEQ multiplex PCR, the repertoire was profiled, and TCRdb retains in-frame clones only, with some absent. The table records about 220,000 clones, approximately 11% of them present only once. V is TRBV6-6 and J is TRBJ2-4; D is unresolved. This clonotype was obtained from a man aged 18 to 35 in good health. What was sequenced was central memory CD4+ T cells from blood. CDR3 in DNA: TGTGCCAGCAGCGCGGTAGCCAAAAACATTCAGTACTTC. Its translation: CASSAVAKNIQYF.